Following are 12 T cell receptor beta chains from one sample sequenced in a study of cytomegalovirus exposure and HLA in healthy donors. The PCR employed 60 Vbeta primers together with 13 Jbeta primers. Data came from immunoSEQ multiplex PCR; TCRdb stores just in-frame clones and leaves some out. The sample records 150,000 or so clones, approximately 80% being singletons. The specimen was PBMCs. The receptor set was obtained from a woman younger than 45 in good health and CMV-seronegative.

The chain joins TRBV5-6 to TRBJ2-5; no clear D gene. The DNA matches TRBJ2-7 better at its end, which makes the J call doubtful. CDR3 size: 12 residues. Germline lookup yields CDR1 SGHDT and CDR2 YYEEEE. DNA of the CDR3: TGTGCCAGCAGCTTGGAAATCTACGAGCAGTACTTC. This codes for CASSLEIYEQYF.

V is TRBV11-3 and J is TRBJ2-7, with TRBD2 as a possible D gene (6 bases). Germline loops: CDR1 SGHNT, CDR2 YENEEA. Trimming removed 5 bases at V and 1 base at J, with 12 bases between. The length of the CDR3 is 14 residues. CDR3 sequence reads: CASSPIADSYEQYF. The CDR3, as DNA: TGTGCCAGCAGCCCTATAGCGGATTCCTACGAGCAGTACTTC.

The V call is TRBV6-5, the J call TRBJ2-2, with 9 bases aligning to TRBD1. Germline V gene data show CDR1 as MNHEY and CDR2 as SVGAGI. V was pared by 7 bases and J by 8 bases, with 11 bases of the junction left unmatched. CDR3 length: 15 amino acids. CDR3 nucleotide sequence: TGTGCCAGCACCACCGGGACAGGGTTTGTGGGGGAGCTGTTTTTT. It specifies CASTTGTGFVGELFF.

V is TRBV5-1 and J is TRBJ1-3; D unclear. Trimming took 0 bases from V and 2 from J, leaving 3 bases between them. CDR3 length: 13 amino acids. The germline CDR1 and CDR2 sequences are SGHRS and YFSETQ. The CDR3 region is CASSLVAGNTIYF. CDR3 nucleotide sequence: TGCGCCAGCAGCTTGGTAGCTGGAAACACCATATATTTT. Together with reference TRBV5-1 and TRBJ1-3, the CDR3 gives the full variable domain: KAGVTQTPRYLIKTRGQQVTLSCSPISGHRSVSWYQQTPGQGLQFLFEYFSETQRNKGNFPGRFSGRQFSNSRSEMNVSTLELGDSALYLCASSLVAGNTIYFGEGSWLTVV.

This chain links TRBV19 with TRBJ2-6; D is uncertain. The CDR3 runs to 12 residues. The germline gives CDR1 LNHDA, CDR2 SQIVND (reference sequence). Trimming cost V 8 bases and J 3 bases, with 5 bases left between them. The CDR3 is CASGVGANVLTF. The CDR3 coding sequence is TGTGCCAGTGGAGTTGGGGCCAACGTCCTGACTTTC.

In DNA, the CDR3 is TGTGCCAGCAGGGCTAACAGGGGGTTGGCTGAAGCTTTCTTT. Translating gives CASRANRGLAEAFF. V and J are TRBV6-1 and TRBJ1-1; 8 bases align to TRBD1. After removal of 6 bases from V and 6 bases from J, the junction contained 9 bases not matched to a gene. This CDR3 has 14 amino acids. Germline CDR1 reads MNHNS; CDR2 reads SASEGT.

This clone was detected only once. This chain joins TRBV5-4 and TRBJ1-2; no firm D call. The V end was cut by 0 bases, the J end by 2 bases, with 11 bases between. Per germline, CDR1 SGHNT and CDR2 YYREEE (reference sequence). The CDR3 length is 15 residues. The DNA of the CDR3 is TGTGCCAGCAGCTTGGGAGGAGGCCTAAACTATGGCTACACCTTC. Amino acids: CASSLGGGLNYGYTF.

This clone showed up just a few times. The V and J genes are TRBV4-2 and TRBJ2-7; 9 nucleotides agree with TRBD1. Germline loops: CDR1 LGHNA, CDR2 YNFKEQ. The CDR3 has 15 residues. V shed 4 bases and J 1 base; nucleotides not matched to a gene: 5. The CDR3 nucleotides read TGTGCCAGCAGCCCCGGGACAGGGAGTTCCTACGAGCAGTACTTC. Translated: CASSPGTGSSYEQYF.

The V call is TRBV7-9, the J call TRBJ2-1; TRBD2 agrees at 8 bases. The CDR3 is 13 residues long. In germline, CDR1 is SEHNR, CDR2 FQNEAQ (reference sequence). V gave up 7 bases and J gave up 7 bases; unmatched junction bases: 6. CDR3 sequence reads: CASKRLALNEQFF. The CDR3 coding sequence is TGTGCCAGCAAAAGACTAGCGTTAAATGAGCAGTTCTTC. Full variable domain (missing parts from reference TRBV7-9 and TRBJ2-1): DTGVSQNPRHKITKRGQNVTFRCDPISEHNRLYWYRQTLGQGPEFLTYFQNEAQLEKSRLLSDRFSAERPKGSFSTLEIQRTEQGDSAMYLCASKRLALNEQFFGPGTRLTVL.

The gene calls are TRBV6-9 and TRBJ1-2; the D gene is possibly TRBD1 (5 bases). Germline-derived CDR1 and CDR2 are MNHGY and SVAAGI. The CDR3 totals 14 residues. Deletions cut 2 bases from V and 1 base from J, with 8 bases between. CDR3 region: CASSYPTGNYGYTF. In nucleotides, the CDR3 is TGTGCCAGCAGTTATCCCACAGGTAACTATGGCTACACCTTC.

The rearrangement uses TRBV9 and TRBJ1-2; unclear D gene. This CDR3 is 14 amino acids long. Germline lookup yields CDR1 SGDLS and CDR2 YYNGEE. Trimming cost V 0 bases and J 6 bases, with 12 bases left between them. CDR3 sequence: CASSVADTWNGYTF. CDR3 DNA: TGTGCCAGCAGCGTAGCCGACACGTGGAATGGCTACACCTTC.

CDR3 sequence: CARGQGTYEQYF. CDR3 in DNA: TGTGCCAGGGGACAGGGTACCTACGAGCAGTACTTC. The V and J genes are TRBV2 and TRBJ2-7; 9 bases are shared with TRBD1. There are 12 residues in the CDR3. Germline values: CDR1 SNHLY, CDR2 FYNNEI. Unmatched junction bases numbered 2, after V lost 9 bases and J lost 2 bases.